The clone carrying this T cell receptor beta chain came up many times. Deletions cut 1 base from V and 9 bases from J, with 9 bases between. This CDR3 comprises 11 residues. The germline CDR1 and CDR2 sequences are DFQATT and SNEGSKA (reference sequence). MiXCR was run by TCRdb on the RT-PCR reads, yielding one entry per CDR3 protein. The sample includes about 680,000 distinct CDR3 sequences, approximately 15% of them seen just once. The sample consisted of memory CD4+ T cells from blood. This receptor was taken from a female donor in good health, serving as a healthy control. J is TRBJ2-5 and V is TRBV20-1; no reliable D call. CDR3 sequence (DNA): TGCAGTGCTAGAGGCGACCAGCCCCAGTACTTC. Translating gives CSARGDQPQYF.